The 5 T cell receptor beta chains reported below all come from one sample, sequenced in a study of T cell clonality in common variable immunodeficiency. The data were produced by immunoSEQ multiplex PCR, yet TCRdb's version contains in-frame clones alone and is incomplete. The sample holds roughly 60,000 clones, and no clone turns up only once. Source material: peripheral blood mononuclear cells. These receptors all stem from a person between 18 and 75 years old in good health.

Ten or more counts support this clone. Sequencing ends 3 residues short of the CDR3 end; the germline J gene provides the rest. The rearrangement uses TRBV19 and TRBJ2-1; 12 bases line up with TRBD2. V shed 10 bases, J shed 2 bases, and the junction held 6 bases outside the gene matches. The CDR3 contains 15 residues. Germline V gene lookup returns CDR1 LNHDA and CDR2 SQIVND (reference sequence). CDR3 DNA, as far as it was read: TGTGCCACCTCCCCTAGCGGGAGGGCCTACAATGAG. It yields the protein CATSPSGRAYNE. The full CDR3 protein is CATSPSGRAYNEQFF.

This clone was recorded at least ten times. The read ends 3 residues before the CDR3 terminus; that terminus is restored from the germline J gene. The chain recombines TRBV7-9 with TRBJ2-5, with 9 bases identical to TRBD1. Germline V lookup: CDR1 SEHNR, CDR2 FQNEAQ (reference sequence). The CDR3 sequence is 15 residues long. V lost 5 bases, J lost 5 bases, and 9 bases stayed unmatched. The CDR3 spells CASSPGQGASETQYF. Incomplete CDR3 DNA: TGTGCCAGCAGCCCGGGACAGGGAGCATCCGAGACC.

This clone appeared many times. The observed sequence ends 3 residues before the CDR3 terminus, with the missing tail filled in from the germline J gene. The chain links TRBV7-8 to TRBJ1-5, with 12 bases that match TRBD1. V was clipped by 5 bases and J by 3 bases; unmatched bases: 5. The CDR3 extends over 16 amino acids. Germline V CDR1 and CDR2: SGHVS, FQNEAQ. CDR3 bases read: TGTGCCAGCAGCCCTTGGGGACAGGGGGCCAATCAGCCC. It is translated as CASSPWGQGANQP. Given in full, the CDR3 is CASSPWGQGANQPQHF.

The table lists this clone with many counts. The read stops 3 residues short of the end of the CDR3; the missing end is completed from the germline J gene. The chain joins TRBV30 to TRBJ1-2; 8 nucleotides agree with TRBD1. Per the germline V gene, CDR1 is GTSNPN and CDR2 is SVGIG (reference sequence). The length of the CDR3 is 12 residues. V lost 7 bases to trimming and J lost 4 bases; unmatched junction nucleotides: 5. The CDR3 protein is CASGGISYGYTF. The sequenced part of the CDR3 DNA is TGTGCCTCAGGGGGCATCTCCTATGGC.

This clone was observed at least ten times. Read data end 3 residues before the CDR3 end; the end is taken from the germline J gene. The gene calls are TRBV14 and TRBJ2-7; no firm D call. V was trimmed by 2 bases and J by 6 bases, leaving 11 bases between them. The CDR3 runs 13 residues. Germline CDR1 is SGHDN and CDR2 is FVKESK. The sequenced CDR3 bases are TGTGCCAGCAGCCAACAAGTTCGACTCGAG. This gives the protein CASSQQVRLE. The CDR3 in its entirety is CASSQQVRLEQYF.